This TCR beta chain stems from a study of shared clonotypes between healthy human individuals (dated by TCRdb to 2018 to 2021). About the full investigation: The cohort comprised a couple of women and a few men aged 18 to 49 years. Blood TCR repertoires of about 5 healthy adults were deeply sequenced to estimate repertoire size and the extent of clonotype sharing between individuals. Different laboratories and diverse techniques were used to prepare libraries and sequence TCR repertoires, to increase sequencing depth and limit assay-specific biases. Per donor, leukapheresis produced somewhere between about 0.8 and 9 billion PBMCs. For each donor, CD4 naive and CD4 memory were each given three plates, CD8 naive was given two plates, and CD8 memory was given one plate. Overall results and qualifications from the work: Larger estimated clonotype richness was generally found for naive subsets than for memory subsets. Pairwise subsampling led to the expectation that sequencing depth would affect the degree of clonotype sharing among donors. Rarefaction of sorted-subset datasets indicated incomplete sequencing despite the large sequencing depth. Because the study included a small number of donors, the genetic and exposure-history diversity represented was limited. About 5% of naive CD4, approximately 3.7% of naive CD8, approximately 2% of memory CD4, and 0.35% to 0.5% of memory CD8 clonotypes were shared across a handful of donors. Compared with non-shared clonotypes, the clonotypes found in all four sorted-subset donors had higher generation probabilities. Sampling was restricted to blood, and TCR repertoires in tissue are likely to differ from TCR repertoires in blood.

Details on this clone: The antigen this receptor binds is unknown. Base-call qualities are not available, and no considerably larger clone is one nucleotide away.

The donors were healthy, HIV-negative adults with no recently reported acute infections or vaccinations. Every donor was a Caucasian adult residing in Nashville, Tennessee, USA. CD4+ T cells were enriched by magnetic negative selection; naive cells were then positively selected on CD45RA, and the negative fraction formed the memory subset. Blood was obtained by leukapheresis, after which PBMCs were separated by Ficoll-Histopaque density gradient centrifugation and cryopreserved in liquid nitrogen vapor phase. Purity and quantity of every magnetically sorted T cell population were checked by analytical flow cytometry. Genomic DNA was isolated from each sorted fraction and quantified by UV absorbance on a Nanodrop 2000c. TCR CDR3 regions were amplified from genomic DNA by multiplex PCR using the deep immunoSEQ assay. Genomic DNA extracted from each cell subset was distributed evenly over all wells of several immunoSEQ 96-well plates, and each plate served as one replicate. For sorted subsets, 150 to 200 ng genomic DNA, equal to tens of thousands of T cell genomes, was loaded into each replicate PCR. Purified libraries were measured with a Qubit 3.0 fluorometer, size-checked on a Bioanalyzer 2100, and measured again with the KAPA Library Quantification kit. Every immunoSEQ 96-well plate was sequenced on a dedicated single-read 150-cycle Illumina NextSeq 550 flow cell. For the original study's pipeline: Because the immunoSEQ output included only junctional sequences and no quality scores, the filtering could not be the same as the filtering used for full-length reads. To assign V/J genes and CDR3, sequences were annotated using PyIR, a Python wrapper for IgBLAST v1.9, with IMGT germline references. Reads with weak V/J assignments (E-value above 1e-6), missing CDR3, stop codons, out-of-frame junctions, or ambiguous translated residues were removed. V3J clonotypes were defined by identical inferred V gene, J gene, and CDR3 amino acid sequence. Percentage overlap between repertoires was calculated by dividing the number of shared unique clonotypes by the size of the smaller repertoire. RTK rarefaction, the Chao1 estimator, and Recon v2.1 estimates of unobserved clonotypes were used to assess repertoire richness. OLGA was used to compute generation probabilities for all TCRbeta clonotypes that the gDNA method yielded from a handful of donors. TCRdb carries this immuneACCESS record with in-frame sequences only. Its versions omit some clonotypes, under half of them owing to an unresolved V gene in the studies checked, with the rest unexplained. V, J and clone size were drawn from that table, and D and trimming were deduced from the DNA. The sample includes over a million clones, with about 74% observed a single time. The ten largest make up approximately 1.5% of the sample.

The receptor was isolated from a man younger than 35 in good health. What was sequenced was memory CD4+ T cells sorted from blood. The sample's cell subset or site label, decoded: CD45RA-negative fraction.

The bases read TGTGCCAGCAGTCCGATGGGTAGCGGGAGCGTGGAGCTGTTTTTT. It is translated as CASSPMGSGSVELFF. The receptor chain draws on TRBV11-2 and TRBJ2-2, with 9 bases in between that match TRBD2. V trim: 6 bases; J trim: 10 bases; unmatched bases: 12. Per the germline V gene, SGHAT is the CDR1 and FQNNGV is the CDR2. CDR3 length: 15 amino acids, cysteine to phenylalanine. Left in the record is the CDR3 DNA by itself, 45 bases read in frame from the first base.